This record concerns one T cell receptor (beta chain) sequence. Its specificity is unknown. For TCR beta, libraries came from quantitative 5'-RACE with molecular barcodes. TCRdb recomputed calls from the 5' RACE reads with MiXCR, one row per CDR3 protein. The data contain some 130,000 distinct CDR3 sequences, just under 7.5% of them singletons. V lost 6 bases to trimming and J lost 1 base, with 9 bases between them. This CDR3 contains 14 residues. This sample stems from a study of CD8 T cells in ankylosing spondylitis. Findings of the study overall: About 8 highly homologous variants made up a TCR beta motif, and this motif appeared characteristic of ankylosing spondylitis blood.

This TCR came from a female donor with ankylosing spondylitis or in good health (not recorded which). Sequencing was carried out using blood, either unsorted or a sorted T cell fraction (not recorded which). This sequence joins TRBV12-3 or TRBV12-4 and TRBJ2-2, with D hard to call. In nucleotides, the CDR3 is TGTGCCAGCAGATTCGCCGTGAACACCGGGGAGCTGTTTTTT. It translates to CASRFAVNTGELFF.